Sequencing of this T cell receptor beta chain was carried out in a study of CD8+ T cells in alopecia areata. Study-level information: Skin-grafted 7-10-week-old female C3H/HeJ mice received tissue from roughly 6-12-month-old C3H/HeJ donors with spontaneous alopecia. Study results and limitations: Lesional scalp, notably in alopecia totalis/universalis, had clonality above that of normal scalp.

Isolated RNA was reverse transcribed into cDNA used as the sequencing template. Only in-frame clones appear in the TCRdb table, and some are missing; sequencing was by immunoSEQ multiplex PCR. The sample has more than 2,000 clones, none seen only once. This clone is labeled as medium-sized (0.01 to 0.1%). Its antigen remains unidentified. The genes and germline here are from mouse. The missing CDR3 end, 4 residues past where the read stops, is filled in from the germline J gene. Cells pooled from cutaneous lymph nodes were sorted on CD4, CD8alpha, NKG2D, NKG2ACE and other markers. The CDR3 totals 14 residues. Germline CDR1 NSHNY, CDR2 SYGAGN.

The rearrangement links TRBV13-1 to TRBJ2-5; TRBD2 matches at 7 bases. Sequencing input: CD8+ T cells sorted from a lymph node. The TCR sequence derives from a C3H/HeJ mouse with alopecia areata. For this mouse line, the MHC haplotype is H2-k. CDR3 amino acids: CASSGGGREDTQYF. The part of the CDR3 DNA that was read is TGTGCCAGCAGTGGGGGGGGAAGGGAAGAC.